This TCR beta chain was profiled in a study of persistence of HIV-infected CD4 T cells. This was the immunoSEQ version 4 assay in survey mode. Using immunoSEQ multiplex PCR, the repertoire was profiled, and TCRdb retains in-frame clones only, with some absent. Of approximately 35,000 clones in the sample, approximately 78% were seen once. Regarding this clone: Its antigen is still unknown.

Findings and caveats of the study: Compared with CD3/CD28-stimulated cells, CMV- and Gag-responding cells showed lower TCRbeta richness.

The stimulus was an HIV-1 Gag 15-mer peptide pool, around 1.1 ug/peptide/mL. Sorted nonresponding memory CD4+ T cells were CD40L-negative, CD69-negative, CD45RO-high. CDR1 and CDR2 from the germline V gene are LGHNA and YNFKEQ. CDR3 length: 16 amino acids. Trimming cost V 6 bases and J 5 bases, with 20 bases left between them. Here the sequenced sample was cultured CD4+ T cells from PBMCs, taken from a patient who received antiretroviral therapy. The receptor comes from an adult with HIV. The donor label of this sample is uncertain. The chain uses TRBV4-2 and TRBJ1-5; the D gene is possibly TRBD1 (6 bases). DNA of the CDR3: TGTGCCAGCAGACGCGAAGCTGGGACACAAGATCAGCCCCAGCATTTT. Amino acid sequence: CASRREAGTQDQPQHF.